A selection of T cell receptor beta chains follows, all from one sample in a study of beta chain features in type 1 diabetes. Only in-frame clones appear in the TCRdb table, and some are missing; sequencing was by immunoSEQ multiplex PCR. The sample lists some 410,000 clones, over 11% occurring once. The sample consisted of naive CD4+ T cells from blood. The receptors were sampled from a man aged 25 to 40 in good health. The conserved cysteine and the conserved F or W are not part of the CDR3 here. Rows give clone size only sometimes, using once, few, many, or a class for an expanded clone.

NA	TRBV7-2	TRBJ1-5	ASAANGPQPQH
NA	TRBV9	TRBJ2-5	ASSVTGRETQY
NA	TRBV19	TRBJ1-5	ASSMESQPQH
NA	TRBV28	TRBJ2-6	ASAPVPGTFAGANVLT
NA	TRBV7-9	TRBJ2-1	ASSFGLAVVDEQF
NA	TRBV7-9	TRBJ1-1	ASSLAGKDTEAF
few	TRBV6-6	TRBJ2-7	ASSPRWDTLGEQY
NA	TRBV29-1	TRBJ2-3	SVSLGDTQY
NA	TRBV7-2	TRBJ1-5	ASSLREGSNQPQH
NA	TRBV27	TRBJ2-2	ASSSTEGTGELF
NA	TRBV19	TRBJ2-1	ASKLVLYYNEQF
few	TRBV7-9	TRBJ2-7	ASSPGLALTYEQY
few	TRBV4-1	TRBJ2-1	ASSHYNEQF
NA	TRBV29-1	TRBJ2-3	SVDRPLSQRTDTQY
few	TRBV7-9	TRBJ2-1	ASSFNLAGVSEQF
NA	TRBV9	TRBJ2-1	ASSVDGTSLF
NA	TRBV2	TRBJ2-1	ASSEAGLAVYNEQF
few	TRBV29-1	TRBJ1-4	SGQGTNEKLF
NA	TRBV5-4	TRBJ2-3	ASSRRAELADTQY
few	TRBV15	TRBJ2-5	ATSRDRQETQY
NA	TRBV9	TRBJ1-2	ASSVATSAGSGYT
NA	TRBV28	TRBJ1-3	ASSPTGSSGNTIY
few	TRBV29-1	TRBJ2-3	SVDDRGETDTQY
many	TRBV15	TRBJ2-4	ATSRGPAGGPEDIQY
NA	TRBV4-2	TRBJ1-2	ASSLRVSYGYT
few	TRBV27	TRBJ2-5	ASSLMQQETQY
few	TRBV5-4	TRBJ1-1	ASSLRQGSTEAF
few	TRBV6-5	TRBJ1-5	ASSPGEGANQPQH